This passage covers 2 T cell receptor delta chains from one sample sequenced in a study of gammadelta T cells in human blood. TCRdb re-called the RT-PCR reads through CATT. The sample lists 500 to 650 delta-chain clones, 12% to 15% occurring once. Sequenced material: non-Vgamma9Vdelta2 gamma-delta T cells from adult blood. The receptors come from a human donor.

J is TRDJ1 and V is TRDV1; 8 bases map to TRDD3. Germline lookup yields CDR1 TSWWSYY and CDR2 QGS. The CDR3 totals 19 residues. The V segment lost 2 bases and the J segment 0 bases; nucleotides outside the gene matches: 14. The CDR3 nucleotides are TGTGCTCTTGGGGAAACAAGGGGATACTGGGGCCATAACACCGATAAACTCATCTTT. As protein: CALGETRGYWGHNTDKLIF.

This clone is large. The sample has other DNA sequences that encode this CDR3 too. The rearrangement uses TRDV1 and TRDJ1; the match to TRDD3 covers 8 bases. Trimming removed 8 bases from V and 0 bases from J; junction bases left unmatched: 14. Looked up from germline, CDR1 is TSWWSYY and CDR2 is QGS. The CDR3 length is 17 residues. The CDR3 loop reads CALYYARYWGDTDKLIF. DNA for the CDR3: TGTGCTCTTTACTACGCCCGATACTGGGGGGACACCGATAAACTCATCTTT.